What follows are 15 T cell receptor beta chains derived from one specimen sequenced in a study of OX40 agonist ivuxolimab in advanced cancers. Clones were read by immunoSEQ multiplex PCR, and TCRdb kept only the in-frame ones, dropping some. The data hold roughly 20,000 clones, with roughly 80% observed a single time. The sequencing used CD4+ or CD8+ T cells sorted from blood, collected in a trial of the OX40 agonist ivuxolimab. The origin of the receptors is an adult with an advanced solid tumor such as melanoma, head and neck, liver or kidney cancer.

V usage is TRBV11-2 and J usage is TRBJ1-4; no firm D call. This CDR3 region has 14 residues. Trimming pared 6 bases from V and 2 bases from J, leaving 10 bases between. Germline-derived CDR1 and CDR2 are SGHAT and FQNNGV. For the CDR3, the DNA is TGTGCCAGCAGGGTTTTCGGGACTAATGAAAAACTGTTTTTT. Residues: CASRVFGTNEKLFF.

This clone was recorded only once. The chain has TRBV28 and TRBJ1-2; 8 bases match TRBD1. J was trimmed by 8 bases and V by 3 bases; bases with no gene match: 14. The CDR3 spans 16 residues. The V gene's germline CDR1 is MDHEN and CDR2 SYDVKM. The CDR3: CASSFSLTGGYGGYTF. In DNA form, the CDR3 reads TGTGCCAGCAGTTTCTCTCTTACAGGGGGATATGGGGGCTACACCTTC.

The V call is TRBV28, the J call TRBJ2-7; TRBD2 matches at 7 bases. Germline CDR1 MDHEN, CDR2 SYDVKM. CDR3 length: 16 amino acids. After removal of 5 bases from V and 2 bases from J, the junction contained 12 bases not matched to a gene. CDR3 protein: CASSRLSGNQPYEQYF. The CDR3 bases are TGTGCCAGCAGTAGACTAAGCGGGAATCAGCCCTACGAGCAGTACTTC. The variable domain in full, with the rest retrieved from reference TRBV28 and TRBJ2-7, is DVKVTQSSRYLVKRTGEKVFLECVQDMDHENMFWYRQDPGLGLRLIYFSYDVKMKEKGDIPEGYSVSREKKERFSLILESASTNQTSMYLCASSRLSGNQPYEQYFGPGTRLTVT.

The CDR3 reads CASSSGELAGIDTQYF. The CDR3 nucleotides are TGTGCCAGCAGCTCCGGAGAACTAGCGGGGATAGATACGCAGTATTTT. This chain connects TRBV7-3 to TRBJ2-3; TRBD2 agrees at 10 bases. Germline CDR1 reads SGHTA; CDR2 reads FQGTGA. V was pared by 4 bases and J by 5 bases, with 9 bases of the junction left unmatched. The CDR3 totals 16 residues.

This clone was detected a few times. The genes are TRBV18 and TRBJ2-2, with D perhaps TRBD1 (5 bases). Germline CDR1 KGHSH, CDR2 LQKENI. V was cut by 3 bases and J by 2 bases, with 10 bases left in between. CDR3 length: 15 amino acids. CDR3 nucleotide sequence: TGTGCCAGCTCACCTACGACAGAAAACACCGGGGAGCTGTTTTTT. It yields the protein CASSPTTENTGELFF.

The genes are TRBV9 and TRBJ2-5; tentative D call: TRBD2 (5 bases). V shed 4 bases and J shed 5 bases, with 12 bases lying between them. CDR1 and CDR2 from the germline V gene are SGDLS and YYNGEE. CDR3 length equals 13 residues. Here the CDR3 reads CASSPGVRETQYF. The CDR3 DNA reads TGTGCCAGCAGCCCCGGGGTTCGGGAGACCCAGTACTTC. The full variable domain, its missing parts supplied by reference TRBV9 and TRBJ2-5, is DSGVTQTPKHLITATGQRVTLRCSPRSGDLSVYWYQQSLDQGLQFLIQYYNGEERAKGNILERFSAQQFPDLHSELNLSSLELGDSALYFCASSPGVRETQYFGPGTRLLVL.

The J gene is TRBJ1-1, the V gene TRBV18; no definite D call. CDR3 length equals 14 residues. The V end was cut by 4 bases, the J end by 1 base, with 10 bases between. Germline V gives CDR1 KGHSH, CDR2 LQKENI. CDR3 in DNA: TGTGCCAGCTCACAGTCGACACCGAACACTGAAGCTTTCTTT. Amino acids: CASSQSTPNTEAFF.

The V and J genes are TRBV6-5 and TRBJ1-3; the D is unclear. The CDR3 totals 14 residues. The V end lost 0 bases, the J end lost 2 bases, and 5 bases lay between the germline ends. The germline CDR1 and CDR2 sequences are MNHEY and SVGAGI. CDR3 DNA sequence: TGTGCCAGCAGTTACTCCGTCACTGGAAACACCATATATTTT. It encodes CASSYSVTGNTIYF.

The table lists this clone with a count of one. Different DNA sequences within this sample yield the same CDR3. The CDR3 bases are TGTGCCAGCAGTCCTAAAGGAGGGACGGGGAATAACATTCAGTACTTC. The encoded protein is CASSPKGGTGNNIQYF. The chain links TRBV7-2 to TRBJ2-4; D is perhaps TRBD2 (6 bases). The germline CDR1 and CDR2 sequences are SGHTA and FQGNSA. The V end lost 6 bases, the J end lost 7 bases, and 22 bases lay between the germline ends. This CDR3 is 16 amino acids long.

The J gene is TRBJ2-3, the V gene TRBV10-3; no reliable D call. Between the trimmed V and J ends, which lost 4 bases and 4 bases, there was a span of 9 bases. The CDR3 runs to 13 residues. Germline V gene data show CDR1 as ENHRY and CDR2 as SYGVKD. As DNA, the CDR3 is TGTGCCATCAGTGTAAGGGCGGCAGATACGCAGTATTTT. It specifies CAISVRAADTQYF.

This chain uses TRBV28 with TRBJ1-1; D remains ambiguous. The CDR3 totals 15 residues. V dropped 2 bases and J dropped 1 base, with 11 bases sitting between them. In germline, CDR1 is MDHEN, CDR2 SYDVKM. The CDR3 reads CASSLQYRANTEAFF. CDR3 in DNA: TGTGCCAGCAGTTTACAGTATAGGGCGAACACTGAAGCTTTCTTT.

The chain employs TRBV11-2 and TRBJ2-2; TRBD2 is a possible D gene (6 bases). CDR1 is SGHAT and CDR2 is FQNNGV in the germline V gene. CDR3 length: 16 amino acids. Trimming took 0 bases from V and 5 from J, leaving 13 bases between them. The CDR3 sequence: CASSLDPRGHTGELFF. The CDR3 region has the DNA TGTGCCAGCAGCTTAGACCCGCGGGGTCATACCGGGGAGCTGTTTTTT. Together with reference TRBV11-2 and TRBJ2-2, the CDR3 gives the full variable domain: EAGVAQSPRYKIIEKRQSVAFWCNPISGHATLYWYQQILGQGPKLLIQFQNNGVVDDSQLPKDRFSAERLKGVDSTLKIQPAKLEDSAVYLCASSLDPRGHTGELFFGEGSRLTVL.

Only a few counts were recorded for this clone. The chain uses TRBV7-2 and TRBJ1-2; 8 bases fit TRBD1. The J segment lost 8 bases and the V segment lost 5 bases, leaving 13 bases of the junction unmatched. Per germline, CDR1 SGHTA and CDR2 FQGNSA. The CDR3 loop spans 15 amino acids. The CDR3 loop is CASSVGTGLQGGYTF. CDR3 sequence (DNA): TGTGCCAGCAGCGTAGGGACAGGACTCCAAGGCGGCTACACCTTC.

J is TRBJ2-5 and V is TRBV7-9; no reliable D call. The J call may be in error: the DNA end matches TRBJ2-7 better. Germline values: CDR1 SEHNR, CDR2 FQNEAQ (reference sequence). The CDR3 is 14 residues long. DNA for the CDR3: TGTGCCAGCAGCTTTGCCATAGGGTCCTACGAGCAGTACTTC. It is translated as CASSFAIGSYEQYF.

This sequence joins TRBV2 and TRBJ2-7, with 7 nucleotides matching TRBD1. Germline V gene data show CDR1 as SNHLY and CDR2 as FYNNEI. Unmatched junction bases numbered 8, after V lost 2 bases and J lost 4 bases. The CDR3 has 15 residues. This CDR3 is CASSENPGGQYEQYF. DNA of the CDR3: TGTGCCAGCAGTGAAAACCCAGGGGGTCAGTACGAGCAGTACTTC.